The rows below give T cell receptor beta chains drawn from one sample of a study of OX40 agonist ivuxolimab in advanced cancers. The protocol was immunoSEQ multiplex PCR, while the TCRdb copy is restricted to in-frame clones and leaves out a portion. The sample gives 50,000 or so clones, roughly 90% of which show up once; less than 40% is in the top ten. The sequences come from CD4+ or CD8+ T cells sorted from blood, collected in a trial of the OX40 agonist ivuxolimab. These receptors all stem from an adult with an advanced solid tumor such as melanoma, head and neck, liver or kidney cancer. Each CDR3 is given without its conserved first and last residue. A D gene is named only where the DNA matches it firmly.

d_call	v_call	j_call	cdr3_aa
-	TRBV7-6	TRBJ2-7	ASSLESGRYEQY
-	TRBV27	TRBJ2-5	ASSLSAGQYQETQY
-	TRBV13	TRBJ2-1	ASSTEGSMSSYNEQF
TRBD2	TRBV7-9	TRBJ2-3	ASGVLAGGADTQY
-	TRBV30	TRBJ2-1	AWSVGLSNEQF
-	TRBV19	TRBJ1-3	ASSFGPRDTIY
TRBD1	TRBV11-2	TRBJ2-1	ASSPLGQGAGNEQF
-	TRBV11-2	TRBJ2-3	ASSFYTDTQY
-	TRBV5-1	TRBJ2-7	ASSLADNLYEQY
-	TRBV15	TRBJ1-6	ATSRERGSHSPLH
-	TRBV13	TRBJ1-6	ASRGGEDSPLH
-	TRBV6-1	TRBJ2-7	ASSEGKVSVSYEQY
TRBD1	TRBV27	TRBJ1-2	ASSPQGANYGYT
-	TRBV12-5	TRBJ2-5	ASGTRITSQETQY
-	TRBV5-6	TRBJ2-3	ASSLAPDTQY
TRBD1	TRBV6-5	TRBJ1-2	ASSYSITGDSYGYT
TRBD1	TRBV4-1	TRBJ1-1	ASSHLTGKNTEAF
TRBD2	TRBV28	TRBJ2-7	ASSLFASGTSYEQY
TRBD2	TRBV11-2	TRBJ2-7	ASSLATSGGFYEQY
TRBD1	TRBV19	-	ASSPGPGGSYEQY
TRBD2	TRBV4-1	TRBJ2-1	ASSQVTGGGNEQF
-	TRBV6-5	TRBJ1-2	ASSYIRGNYGYT
TRBD1	TRBV5-4	TRBJ2-1	ASIPGTGHNEQF
-	TRBV5-6	TRBJ1-5	ASSLYAGRYSNQPQH
TRBD2	TRBV29-1	TRBJ2-1	SANPGGLYNEQF
TRBD1	TRBV6-5	TRBJ2-7	ASSYSGQPYEQY
-	TRBV20-1	TRBJ2-1	SARVPSEQF
TRBD1	TRBV5-5	TRBJ1-2	ASSFYRDRGINGYT
-	TRBV6-5	TRBJ2-1	ASSLSGTGLGQF
-	TRBV7-9	TRBJ1-3	ASSSTLGNTIY
TRBD2	TRBV11-3	TRBJ2-3	ASSFSLAGLDTQY
TRBD1	TRBV29-1	TRBJ2-1	SGNTEGWTGNGLEQF
-	TRBV4-1	TRBJ2-7	ASSPTVYEQY
-	TRBV6-1	TRBJ2-7	ASSEFPYEQY
TRBD1	TRBV7-2	TRBJ1-1	ASSWTGFRNTEAF
-	TRBV29-1	TRBJ1-1	SVEDWVPTARGGHTEAF
TRBD1	TRBV28	TRBJ2-3	ASGGQNTDTQY
-	TRBV19	TRBJ1-1	ASAAGSVEFPEAF
TRBD2	TRBV7-2	TRBJ2-7	ASSTRTSQLRSYEQY
-	TRBV4-1	TRBJ1-2	ASSQEESRGPTYGYT
TRBD1	TRBV6-6	TRBJ2-7	ASSRGRGIYEQY
-	TRBV5-6	TRBJ2-3	ASSYGGRSTDTQY
-	TRBV9	TRBJ1-5	ASSVEGGAAGPQH
-	TRBV27	TRBJ1-6	ASSTGESNSPLH
-	TRBV5-3	TRBJ1-5	ARSLALNGGNQPQH
TRBD2	TRBV5-1	TRBJ2-7	ASSSSRGLAGDYEQY
TRBD1	TRBV28	TRBJ2-7	ASNDRGLEHYEQY
-	TRBV27	TRBJ2-7	ASSLSALGIYEQY